This TCR beta chain was captured by sequencing in a study of cytomegalovirus exposure and HLA in healthy donors. Points from the study as a whole: A later examination showed that TCR association rates differed by HLA locus, with DRB1 most and HLA-C fewest.

At sampling all donors were nominally healthy, likely with unrecorded immune exposures. The CDR3 spans 15 residues. From germline, CDR1 is SEHNR and CDR2 FQNEAQ (reference sequence). Use of 60 Vbeta and 13 Jbeta primers characterized the PCR. Clones were sequenced by immunoSEQ multiplex PCR, and TCRdb holds only the in-frame ones, with some missing. The repertoire has about 110,000 clones, under 80% of them found once; the top ten carry 7.7%. As for this clone: Antigen: not known. The junction departs from the called germline gene at one end, perhaps through a read error.

This sequence originates from a woman between 50 and 59 years old in good health and CMV-seropositive. The chain joins TRBV7-9 to TRBJ2-1, with 9 bases aligning to TRBD2. Sequencing input: PBMCs. The CDR3, as DNA: TGTTCCAGCAGCTTTGGTAGCGGGGGCTACAATGAGCAGTTCTTC. Its translation: CSSSFGSGGYNEQFF. The variable domain in full, with the rest retrieved from reference TRBV7-9 and TRBJ2-1, is DTGVSQNPRHKITKRGQNVTFRCDPISEHNRLYWYRQTLGQGPEFLTYFQNEAQLEKSRLLSDRFSAERPKGSFSTLEIQRTEQGDSAMYLCSSSFGSGGYNEQFFGPGTRLTVL.